Below, one T cell receptor (beta chain) is given with its context. Its target is not known. The data were obtained in a study of cytomegalovirus exposure and HLA in healthy donors. Study-level results: The study found most TCR sequences rare, yet found some public TCRs in many donors. High sensitivity and specificity were reportedly achieved when the classifier diagnosed cytomegalovirus status. Indistinguishable V segments, including TRBV6-2 and TRBV6-3, were excluded. Segments of the TCR beta V type were, in most cases, productive about 87% or about 30% of the time in an earlier analysis.

This PCR relied on a set of 60 Vbeta primers and 13 Jbeta primers. The assay was immunoSEQ multiplex PCR, and TCRdb's table has in-frame clones only and misses some. Of around 150,000 clones in the sample, 60% to 80% are singletons; the top ten hold approximately 2%. This CDR3 region has 16 residues. V trimming: 2 bases; J trimming: 6 bases; junction bases outside the gene matches: 8. CDR1 and CDR2 (germline): SGHTA, FQGTGA. This TCR came from a man aged 30 to 45 in good health and CMV-seronegative. The specimen sequenced was PBMCs. This sequence joins TRBV7-3 and TRBJ2-3; 10 bases line up with TRBD2. This CDR3 reads CASSLLPSGSTDTQYF. CDR3 sequence (DNA): TGTGCCAGCAGCTTATTACCTAGCGGGAGTACTGATACGCAGTATTTT.